This T cell receptor (beta chain) emerged from a study of cytomegalovirus exposure and HLA in healthy donors (dated by TCRdb to the late 2010s). Concerning the study at large: According to an earlier analysis of around 600 of the donors, 150 million to 200 million T cells yielded roughly 110 million unique TCR beta sequences and about 300 Gb of sequence data. Around 300 gigabases of sequencing data and approximately 85 million unique TCR sequences were included in an early release covering 500 to 750 HLA-typed donors. Among the roughly 370 genotyped donors, under 90% belonged to the genetic ancestry cluster associated with self-reported Caucasian donors. The study aimed to test whether cataloging public T cell receptors could reveal signatures of past pathogen exposure. The T cell repertoires of 666 subjects were profiled by immunosequencing and related to cytomegalovirus serostatus. Besides the first cohort of around 670 subjects, a separate validation cohort made up of around 120 different subjects was used. To predict cytomegalovirus infection status, the study combined high-throughput TCR immunosequencing, statistical association of individual TCRs with disease status, and machine learning. A later analysis re-examined previously published TCR beta repertoires from 600 to 700 donors and added high-resolution HLA genotyping to investigate patterns of TCR occurrence. Rather than drawing on any new phenotypic data, the later analysis identified candidate immune exposures from TCR beta sequences and the way those sequences occurred across donors. To decide whether each TCR beta V gene segment behaved as functional or pseudogenic, an earlier analysis of approximately 620 of the donors relied on high-throughput TCR beta sequencing. Donor age, sex, ethnicity and CMV serostatus were compiled alongside the repertoire data. A later genetic analysis took genome-wide SNP genotypes for about 55% of the 666 donors and used that subset as a discovery cohort. Every repertoire in the discovery cohort had been generated on one and the same sequencing platform. Class I and class II HLA loci were covered by the typing at four-digit resolution. Typing coverage varied by locus: about 629-630 donors for A, B, C, DRB1 and DQB1; roughly 500 for DQA1; about 600 for DPA1; approximately 490 for DPB1. Four to six DR-DQ haplotypes were handled as single units for association and clustering, since linkage in the cohort was strong. Among roughly 370 genotyped donors of the cohort, an average of roughly 240,000 unique TCR beta nucleotide sequences were sequenced per donor, approximately 20% of them non-productive. Results the study describes overall, beyond this receptor: In a later analysis, HLA-associated TCR beta chains were found to be more clonally expanded and to have lower generation probabilities than equally common non-associated chains. Broadly in line with IMGT annotations, most TCR beta V segments showed up in productive rearrangements about 87% or about 30% of the time in an earlier analysis of several hundred of the donors. Assigning TCR associations to individual alleles was difficult when HLA alleles, especially DR and DQ, strongly co-occurred. A cluster of highly shared sequence variants was judged likely to be a technical artifact of the sequencing pipeline. CMV serostatus was the only immune exposure information available for the cohort. Most CMV-associated TCR beta chains appeared to be HLA-restricted in a later analysis, and the HLA associations seemed to be driven largely by CMV exposure. Across donors, most TCR sequences were observed very rarely, whereas some public TCRs were present in many individuals. Because counts were too low, 15 to 20 rarely observed V segments, including chromosome 9 orphons, were left out of the earlier analysis of 587 of the donors. In a later analysis, several top co-occurrence clusters were reported to appear linked to parvovirus B19, influenza, CMV and Epstein-Barr virus. Some IMGT-functional V segments, including TRBV6-2 and TRBV6-3, could not be told apart with the 87-base-pair reads, so those segments were excluded. Cytomegalovirus status was reported to be diagnosed by the classifier with high specificity and sensitivity in both the original and validation cohorts. Linkage disequilibrium might explain the correlated functional status among segregating V segments, but an unknown experimental factor could not be ruled out. Because HLA typing was missing for some donors at each locus, association tests included only the typed subset. In vitro tests confirmed that a few of the cytomegalovirus-associated TCR beta chains recognize cytomegalovirus antigens. It was suggested by the authors that the approach could potentially be generalized to other disease states and immunological phenotypes. The study listed 150 to 200 TCR beta chains as associated with cytomegalovirus. In a later analysis, some 17,000 TCR beta sequences were associated with specific HLA alleles at a false discovery rate of 0.05. The cohort was sequenced for TCR beta chains only, and without alpha or paired-chain data the features that could be detected were limited. Presence/absence analyses assumed roughly uniform sequencing depth across donors, an assumption that may not hold. A later genetic analysis associated a missense DCLRE1C variant with V-gene and J-gene trimming of TCR beta chains, and an independent cohort replicated the association. In a later analysis, the rate of TCR association differed among HLA loci, with DRB1 alleles having the most associated TCRs and HLA-C alleles having the fewest. Compared with the 666-donor mean, donors in an Asian-associated ancestry cluster had fewer N-insertions in productive TCRs, according to a later genetic analysis. A further reported finding was that TCR beta sequences accurately predicted the HLA-A and HLA-B alleles for most subjects in the first cohort.

The library relied on the immunoSEQ multiplex PCR assay. For the multiplex PCR, a mixture combining 60 forward primers for TCR Vbeta segments and 13 reverse primers for TCR Jbeta segments was used. The CDR3 region of rearranged TCR beta genes was amplified from genomic DNA with a multiplex PCR assay. The amplified TCR beta libraries were sequenced on the Illumina HiSeq System as 87-base-pair reads. The study's processing was this. In a later analysis, roughly 80 million unique TCR beta chains were counted across the approximately 670 repertoires, and approximately 11 million of these chains were shared by at least two donors. A nearest-neighbor algorithm error-corrected the raw reads and collapsed the reads into unique sequences, merging closely related sequences to remove PCR and sequencing errors. V, D and J gene segments were assigned by aligning CDR3 sequences to IMGT reference sequences. Each retained sequence needed at least a six-nucleotide match to both a V gene segment and a J gene segment. A rearrangement counted as productive if the CDR3 had no stop codons and remained in frame with V and J, and every other rearrangement counted as non-productive. CDR3 was defined by IMGT convention, running from the second conserved V-encoded cysteine to the conserved J-encoded phenylalanine. The earlier analysis of roughly 590 of the donors excluded any sequence lacking an unambiguous match to a single V gene segment. In an earlier analysis of several hundred of the donors, a V segment was called functional when productive rearrangements were above 56.7%, and segregating when the standard deviation between donors exceeded 5%. A statistical classification framework was developed to diagnose cytomegalovirus status using the catalog of TCR beta chain sequences. In a later analysis, TCR nucleotide sequences were compared against IMGT/GENE-DB human TR gene sequences so that V and J genes could be assigned. In a later analysis, CDR3 sequences and most-parsimonious VDJ recombination scenarios were assigned using the TCRdist pipeline. In a later analysis, every TCR beta chain was defined by the combination of its CDR3 amino acid sequence and its V-gene family, and reads without a unique V-gene family were dropped. A later analysis removed roughly 590 highly shared, low-generation-probability nucleotide sequences to deal with suspected cross-contamination and a sequencing artifact. For each public chain, a later analysis derived a clonal expansion index from normalized ranks of inferred template counts within each repertoire. In a later analysis, generation probabilities were computed using a VDJ recombination model fitted to out-of-frame rearrangements, and the results were checked against IGoR. Hypergeometric tests were used in a later analysis to score TCR-TCR, TCR-HLA and TCR-CMV co-occurrence, with a repertoire-size bias correction applied to the TCR pairs. A later analysis estimated false discovery rates by permuting HLA or CMV assignments 20 times. In a later analysis, co-occurring TCRs were grouped using DBSCAN, and TCRdist sequence similarity was added for clustering within HLA-allele-positive subsets. Co-occurrence clustering excluded repertoires with fewer than 30,000 or more than 120,000 public chains, plus five with anomalous nucleotide sharing. TCRdb mirrors the immuneACCESS table, restricted to in-frame sequences. Some clones are absent from its copies; in checked studies, under half trace to an unresolved V gene, and the reason for the others is unknown. The V and J calls and clone size come from that table; D and trimming were worked out from the DNA. For this sample the table gives about 98,000 clones, of which around 86% were detected only once. The ten top clones hold roughly 3.8% of the sample.

The cohort consisted of 600 to 700 healthy bone marrow donors. Cohort members were all nominally healthy when sampled, although unrecorded immune exposures were likely present. The donor was CMV seropositive and belonged to the group of some 290 seropositive cohort members. A peripheral blood sample was collected from each donor, and TCR beta sequencing was performed on peripheral blood mononuclear cells. The Qiagen DNeasy Blood Extraction Kit was used to extract genomic DNA from the blood cell samples. This clone has a handful of counts. Its antigen is not yet known. At one end, the junction sequence differs from germline, possibly due to a read error. Including cysteine and phenylalanine, the CDR3 has 16 amino acids. Just the 48-base CDR3 DNA is kept, in frame starting at base 1. CDR1 and CDR2 are drawn from the germline V gene: KGHSH, LQKENI.

This receptor chain uses TRBV18 and TRBJ1-4; matching of 6 bases hints at TRBD1 as the D gene. The clonotype was recovered from a female donor in good health and CMV-seropositive. The source material was PBMCs. CDR3 protein: CASSPRKQGLNEKLFF. The DNA sequence is as follows: TGTGCCAGCTCCCCACGAAAACAGGGTCTTAATGAAAAACTGTTTTTT.